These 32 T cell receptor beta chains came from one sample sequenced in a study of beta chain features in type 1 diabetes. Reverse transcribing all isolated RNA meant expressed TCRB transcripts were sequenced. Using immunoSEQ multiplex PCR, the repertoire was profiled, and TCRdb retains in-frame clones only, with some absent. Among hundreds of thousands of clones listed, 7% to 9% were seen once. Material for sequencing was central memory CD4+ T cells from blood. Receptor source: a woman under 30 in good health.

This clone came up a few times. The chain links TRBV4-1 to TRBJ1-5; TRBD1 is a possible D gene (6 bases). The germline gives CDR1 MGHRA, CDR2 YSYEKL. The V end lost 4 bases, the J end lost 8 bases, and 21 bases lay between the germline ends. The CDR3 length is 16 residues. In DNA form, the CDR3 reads TGCGCCAGCAGCCGTCACCGGGACACCCTCAGGGAGCCCCAGCATTTT. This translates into CASSRHRDTLREPQHF.

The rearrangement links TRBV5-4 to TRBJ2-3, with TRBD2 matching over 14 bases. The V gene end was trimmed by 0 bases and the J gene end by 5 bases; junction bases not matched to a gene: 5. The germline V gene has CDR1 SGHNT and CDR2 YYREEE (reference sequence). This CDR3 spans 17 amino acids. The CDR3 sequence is CASSLVSGLAGGDTQYF. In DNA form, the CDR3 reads TGTGCCAGCAGCTTGGTTTCCGGACTAGCGGGAGGAGATACGCAGTATTTT.

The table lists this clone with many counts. Written as DNA, the CDR3 is TGTGCCAGCAGAACCCGCGGGTGGTCTGCCACAGATACGCAGTATTTT. It yields the protein CASRTRGWSATDTQYF. The chain combines TRBV6-6 with TRBJ2-3, with D tentatively TRBD2 (5 bases). The CDR3 is 16 amino acids. CDR1 MNHNY and CDR2 SVGAGI come from the germline V gene (reference sequence). Trimming pared 6 bases from V and 2 bases from J, leaving 18 bases between.

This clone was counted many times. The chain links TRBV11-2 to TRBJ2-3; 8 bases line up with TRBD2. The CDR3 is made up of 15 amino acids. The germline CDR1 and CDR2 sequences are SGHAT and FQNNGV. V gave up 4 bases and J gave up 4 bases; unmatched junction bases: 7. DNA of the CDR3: TGTGCCAGCAGCTCCGGGACTAGTATGTCAGATACGCAGTATTTT. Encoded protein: CASSSGTSMSDTQYF.

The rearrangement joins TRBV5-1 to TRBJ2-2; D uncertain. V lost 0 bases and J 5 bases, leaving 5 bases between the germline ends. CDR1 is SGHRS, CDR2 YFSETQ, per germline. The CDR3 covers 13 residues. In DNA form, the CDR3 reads TGCGCCAGCAGCTTGGGAACAACCGGGGAGCTGTTTTTT. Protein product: CASSLGTTGELFF.

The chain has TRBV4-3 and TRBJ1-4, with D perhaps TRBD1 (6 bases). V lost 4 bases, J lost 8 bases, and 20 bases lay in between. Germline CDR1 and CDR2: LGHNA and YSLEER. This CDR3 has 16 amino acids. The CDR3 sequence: CASSRGGNGGTEKLFF. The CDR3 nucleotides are TGCGCCAGCAGCCGAGGGGGGAATGGGGGTACGGAAAAACTGTTTTTT.

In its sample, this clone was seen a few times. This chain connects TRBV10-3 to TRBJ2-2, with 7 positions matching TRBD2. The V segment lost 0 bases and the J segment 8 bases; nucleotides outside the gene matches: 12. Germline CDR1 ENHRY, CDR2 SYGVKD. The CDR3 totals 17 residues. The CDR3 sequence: CAISESFSLAGAGELFF. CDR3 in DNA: TGTGCCATCAGTGAGTCCTTTTCACTGGCGGGAGCTGGGGAGCTGTTTTTT.

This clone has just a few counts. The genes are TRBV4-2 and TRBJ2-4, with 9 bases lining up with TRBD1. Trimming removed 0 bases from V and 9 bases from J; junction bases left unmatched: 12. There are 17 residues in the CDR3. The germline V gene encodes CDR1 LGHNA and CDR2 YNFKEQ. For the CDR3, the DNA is TGTGCCAGCAGCCAAGATTCCGGGACAGGGTTTTCAAGCATTCAGTACTTC. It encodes CASSQDSGTGFSSIQYF.

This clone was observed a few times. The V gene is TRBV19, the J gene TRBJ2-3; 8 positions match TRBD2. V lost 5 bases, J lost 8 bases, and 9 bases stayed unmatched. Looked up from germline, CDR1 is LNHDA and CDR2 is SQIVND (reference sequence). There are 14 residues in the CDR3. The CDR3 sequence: CASSQGRSGGTQYF. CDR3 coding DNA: TGTGCCAGTAGTCAGGGACGAAGCGGGGGTACGCAGTATTTT.

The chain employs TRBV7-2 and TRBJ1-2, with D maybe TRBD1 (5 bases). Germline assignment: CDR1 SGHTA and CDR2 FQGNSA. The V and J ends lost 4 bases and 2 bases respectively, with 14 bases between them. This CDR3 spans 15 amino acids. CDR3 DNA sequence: TGTGCCAGCAGCTCAGGACAAGGGCGGAACTATGGCTACACCTTC. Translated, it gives CASSSGQGRNYGYTF.

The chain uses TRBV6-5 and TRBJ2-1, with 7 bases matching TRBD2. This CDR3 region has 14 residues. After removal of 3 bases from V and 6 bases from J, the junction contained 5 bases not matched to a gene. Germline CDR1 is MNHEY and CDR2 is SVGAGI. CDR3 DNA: TGTGCCAGCAGTTATGGACTAGATCGCAATGAGCAGTTCTTC. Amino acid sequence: CASSYGLDRNEQFF.

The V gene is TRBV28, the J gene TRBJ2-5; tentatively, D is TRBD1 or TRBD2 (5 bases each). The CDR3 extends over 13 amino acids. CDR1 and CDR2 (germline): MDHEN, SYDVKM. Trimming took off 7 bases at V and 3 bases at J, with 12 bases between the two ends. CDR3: CASNQMGEETQYF. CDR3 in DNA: TGTGCCAGCAACCAAATGGGGGAAGAGACCCAGTACTTC.

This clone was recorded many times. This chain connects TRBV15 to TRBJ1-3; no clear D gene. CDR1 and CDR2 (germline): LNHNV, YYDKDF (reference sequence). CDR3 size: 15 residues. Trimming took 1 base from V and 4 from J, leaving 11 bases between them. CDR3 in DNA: TGTGCCACCAGCAGAGTTTGGGGTTCCGGAAACACCATATATTTT. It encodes CATSRVWGSGNTIYF.

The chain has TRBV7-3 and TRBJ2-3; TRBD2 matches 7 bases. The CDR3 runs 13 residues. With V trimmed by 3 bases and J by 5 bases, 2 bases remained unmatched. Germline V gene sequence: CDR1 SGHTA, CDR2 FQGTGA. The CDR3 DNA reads TGTGCCAGCAGCTTGGCGGGGGAAGATACGCAGTATTTT. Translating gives CASSLAGEDTQYF. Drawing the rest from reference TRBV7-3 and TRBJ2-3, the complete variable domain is GAGVSQTPSNKVTEKGKYVELRCDPISGHTALYWYRQSLGQGPEFLIYFQGTGAADDSGLPNDRFFAVRPEGSVSTLKIQRTERGDSAVYLCASSLAGEDTQYFGPGTRLTVL.

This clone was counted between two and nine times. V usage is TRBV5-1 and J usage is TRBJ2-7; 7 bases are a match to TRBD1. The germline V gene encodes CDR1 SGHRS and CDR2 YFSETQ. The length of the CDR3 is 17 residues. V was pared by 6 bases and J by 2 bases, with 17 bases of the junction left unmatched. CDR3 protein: CASTKEMRTGAAYEQYF. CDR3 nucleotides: TGCGCCAGCACCAAAGAAATGAGGACAGGTGCTGCCTACGAGCAGTACTTC.

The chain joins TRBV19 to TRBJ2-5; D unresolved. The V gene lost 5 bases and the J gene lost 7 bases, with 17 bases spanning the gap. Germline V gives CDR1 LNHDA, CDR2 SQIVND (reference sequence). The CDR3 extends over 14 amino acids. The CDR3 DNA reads TGTGCCAGTAGTTCCAGTGATGGCCGGGCGACCCAGTACTTC. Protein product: CASSSSDGRATQYF.

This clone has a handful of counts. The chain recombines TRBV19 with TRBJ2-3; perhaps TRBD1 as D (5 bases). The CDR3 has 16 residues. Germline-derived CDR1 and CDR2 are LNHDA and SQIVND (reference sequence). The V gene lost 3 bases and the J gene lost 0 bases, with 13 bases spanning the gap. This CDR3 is CASSIDSYTSTDTQYF. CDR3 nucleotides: TGTGCCAGTAGTATTGACAGTTATACTAGCACAGATACGCAGTATTTT.

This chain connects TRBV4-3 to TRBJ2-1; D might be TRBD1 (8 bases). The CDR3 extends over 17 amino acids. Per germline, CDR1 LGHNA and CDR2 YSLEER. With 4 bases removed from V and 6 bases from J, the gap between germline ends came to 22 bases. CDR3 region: CASSRQYNRGGPNEQFF. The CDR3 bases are TGCGCCAGCAGCCGTCAATATAACAGGGGGGGTCCCAATGAGCAGTTCTTC.

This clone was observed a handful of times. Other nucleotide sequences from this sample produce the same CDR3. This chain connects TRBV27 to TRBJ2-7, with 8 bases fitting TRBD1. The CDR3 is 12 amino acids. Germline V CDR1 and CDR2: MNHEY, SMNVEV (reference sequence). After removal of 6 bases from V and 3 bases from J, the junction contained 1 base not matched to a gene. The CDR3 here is CASRTGDYEQYF. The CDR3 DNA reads TGTGCCAGCAGGACAGGGGACTACGAGCAGTACTTC.

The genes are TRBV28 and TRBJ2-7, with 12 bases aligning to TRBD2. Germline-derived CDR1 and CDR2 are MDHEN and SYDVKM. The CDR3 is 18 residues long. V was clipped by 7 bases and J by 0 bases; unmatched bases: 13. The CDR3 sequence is CASIRPGLAGSSSYEQYF. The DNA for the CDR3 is TGTGCCAGCATACGCCCGGGACTAGCGGGTTCTAGCTCCTACGAGCAGTACTTC.

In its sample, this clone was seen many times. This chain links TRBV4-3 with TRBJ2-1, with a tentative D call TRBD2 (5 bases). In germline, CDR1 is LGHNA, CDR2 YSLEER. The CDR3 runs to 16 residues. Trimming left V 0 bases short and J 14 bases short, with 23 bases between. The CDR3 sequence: CASSQDRERVSASEFF. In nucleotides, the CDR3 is TGCGCCAGCAGCCAAGATCGCGAGAGGGTTTCGGCCAGCGAGTTCTTC.

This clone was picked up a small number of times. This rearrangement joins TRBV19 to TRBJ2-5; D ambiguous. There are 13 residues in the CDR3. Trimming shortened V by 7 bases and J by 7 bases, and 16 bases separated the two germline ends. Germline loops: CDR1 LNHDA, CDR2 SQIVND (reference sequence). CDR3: CASTVGRTGTQYF. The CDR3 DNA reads TGTGCCAGTACGGTGGGCAGGACGGGGACCCAGTACTTC.

CDR3 in DNA: TGTGCCAGCAGCCATCCCCATCGACTATTCGGGATCGATGAGCAGTTCTTC. This gives the protein CASSHPHRLFGIDEQFF. The chain employs TRBV14 and TRBJ2-1; possibly TRBD2 for D (5 bases). Trimming removed 3 bases from V and 8 bases from J, with 23 bases in between. The CDR3 is 17 amino acids. In germline, CDR1 is SGHDN, CDR2 FVKESK.

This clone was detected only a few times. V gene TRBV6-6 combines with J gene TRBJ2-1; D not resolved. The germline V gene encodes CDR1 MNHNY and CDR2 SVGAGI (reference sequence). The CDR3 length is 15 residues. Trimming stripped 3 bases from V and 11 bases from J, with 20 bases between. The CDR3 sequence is CASSYKAAFVLKQFF. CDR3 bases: TGTGCCAGCAGTTATAAGGCAGCCTTCGTGTTGAAGCAGTTCTTC.

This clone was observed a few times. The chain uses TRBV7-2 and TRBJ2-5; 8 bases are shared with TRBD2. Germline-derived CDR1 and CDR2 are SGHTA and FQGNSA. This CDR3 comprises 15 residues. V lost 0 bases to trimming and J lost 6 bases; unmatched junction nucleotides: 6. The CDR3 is CASSLAVAGGKTQYF. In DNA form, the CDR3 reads TGTGCCAGCAGCTTAGCGGTCGCGGGAGGAAAGACCCAGTACTTC.

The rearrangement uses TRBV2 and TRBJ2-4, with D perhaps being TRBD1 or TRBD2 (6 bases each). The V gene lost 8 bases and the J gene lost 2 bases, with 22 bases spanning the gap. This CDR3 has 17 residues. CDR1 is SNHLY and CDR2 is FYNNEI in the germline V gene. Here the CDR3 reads CASGGTYRVYTKNIQYF. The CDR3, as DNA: TGTGCCAGCGGGGGGACTTACAGGGTTTATACCAAAAACATTCAGTACTTC.

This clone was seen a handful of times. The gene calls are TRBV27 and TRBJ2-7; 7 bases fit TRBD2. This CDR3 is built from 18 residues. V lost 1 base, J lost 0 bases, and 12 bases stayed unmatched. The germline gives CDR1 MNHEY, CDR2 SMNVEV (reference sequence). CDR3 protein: CASSLWPNRGGSSYEQYF. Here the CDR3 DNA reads TGTGCCAGCAGTTTATGGCCTAATAGGGGCGGGAGCTCCTACGAGCAGTACTTC.

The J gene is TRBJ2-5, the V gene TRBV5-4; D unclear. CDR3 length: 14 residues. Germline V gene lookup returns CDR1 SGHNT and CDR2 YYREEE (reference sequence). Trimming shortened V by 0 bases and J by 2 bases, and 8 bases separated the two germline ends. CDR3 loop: CASSLDSLQETQYF. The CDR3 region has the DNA TGTGCCAGCAGCTTGGACAGTCTACAAGAGACCCAGTACTTC.

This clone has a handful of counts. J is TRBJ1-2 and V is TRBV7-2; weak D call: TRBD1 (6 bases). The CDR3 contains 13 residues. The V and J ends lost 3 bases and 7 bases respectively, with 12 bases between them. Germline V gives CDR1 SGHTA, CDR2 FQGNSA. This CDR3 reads CASSLRDIRGYTF. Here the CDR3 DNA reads TGTGCCAGCAGCTTGAGGGACATTCGTGGCTACACCTTC. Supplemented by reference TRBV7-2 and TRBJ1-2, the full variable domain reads GAGVSQSPSNKVTEKGKDVELRCDPISGHTALYWYRQSLGQGLEFLIYFQGNSAPDKSGLPSDRFSAERTGGSVSTLTIQRTQQEDSAVYLCASSLRDIRGYTFGSGTRLTVV.

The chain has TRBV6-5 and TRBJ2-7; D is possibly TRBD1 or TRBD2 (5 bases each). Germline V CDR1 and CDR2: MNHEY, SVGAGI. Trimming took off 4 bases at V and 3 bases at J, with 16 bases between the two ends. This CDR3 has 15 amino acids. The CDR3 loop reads CASSLGVQDLYEQYF. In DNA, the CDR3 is TGTGCCAGCAGTTTGGGGGTTCAAGATCTCTACGAGCAGTACTTC.

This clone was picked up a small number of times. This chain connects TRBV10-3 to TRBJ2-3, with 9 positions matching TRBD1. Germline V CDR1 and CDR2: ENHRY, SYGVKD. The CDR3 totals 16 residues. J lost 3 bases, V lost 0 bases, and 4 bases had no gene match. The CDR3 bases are TGTGCCATCAGTGAGTCGGGGACAGGGAATACAGATACGCAGTATTTT. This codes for CAISESGTGNTDTQYF.

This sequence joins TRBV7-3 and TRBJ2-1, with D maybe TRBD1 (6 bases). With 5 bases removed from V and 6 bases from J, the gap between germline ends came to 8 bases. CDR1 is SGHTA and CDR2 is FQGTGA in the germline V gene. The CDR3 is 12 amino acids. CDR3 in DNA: TGTGCCAGCAGCCCGACAGGCAATGAGCAGTTCTTC. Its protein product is CASSPTGNEQFF.